The 8 T cell receptor beta chains below were found in one sample sequenced in a study of cytomegalovirus exposure and HLA in healthy donors (dated by TCRdb to about 2017). Library generation was performed with the immunoSEQ multiplex PCR assay. The multiplex PCR relied on a mix of 60 forward primers for TCR Vbeta segments and 13 reverse primers for TCR Jbeta segments. The table was pulled from immuneACCESS by TCRdb, which kept in-frame rearrangements only. Such tables lose some clones; where checked, under half of the loss comes from unresolved V genes, and the rest has no known cause. The sample contains tens of thousands of clones, roughly 77% of them found a single time. The biggest ten clones account for around 7% of the sample. Sequencing was carried out using PBMCs. All receptors come from a human donor in good health.

This chain joins TRBV5-1 and TRBJ2-7; 12 positions agree with TRBD2. Germline CDR1 and CDR2: SGHRS and YFSETQ. Germline trimming cut 4 bases from V and 0 bases from J; bases unmatched to any gene: 8. The CDR3 extends over 17 amino acids. As DNA, the CDR3 is TGCGCCAGCAGCCTGACTAGCGGGGGCCAGAGCTCCTACGAGCAGTACTTC. Translated, it gives CASSLTSGGQSSYEQYF.

This sequence joins TRBV5-4 and TRBJ1-2; D call uncertain. The CDR3 loop spans 16 amino acids. The V gene lost 4 bases and the J gene lost 2 bases, with 18 bases spanning the gap. Germline V lookup: CDR1 SGHNT, CDR2 YYREEE (reference sequence). CDR3 protein: CASSPASSSGNYGYTF. CDR3 bases: TGTGCCAGCAGCCCAGCAAGTTCCTCCGGGAACTATGGCTACACCTTC.

The sample holds a few counts of this clone. This chain links TRBV7-9 with TRBJ2-5, with D unclear. V was clipped by 5 bases and J by 5 bases, with 9 bases between them. This CDR3 comprises 12 residues. Germline CDR1 and CDR2: SEHNR and FQNEAQ (reference sequence). The CDR3 region has the DNA TGTGCCAGCAGCCTAGAGAGGGAGACCCAGTACTTC. Protein sequence: CASSLERETQYF.

A single count supports this clone. This chain uses TRBV19 with TRBJ2-7; 10 positions match TRBD1. Germline V gives CDR1 LNHDA, CDR2 SQIVND (reference sequence). The CDR3 runs 15 residues. J lost 3 bases, V lost 5 bases, and 7 bases had no gene match. The CDR3 sequence is CASSWRGTGDYEQYF. For the CDR3, the DNA is TGTGCCAGTAGTTGGAGGGGGACAGGGGACTACGAGCAGTACTTC.

Remarks on this clone: Given a much more abundant clone one base away, this may be a read error. The chain recombines TRBV7-9 with TRBJ2-7; the D is unclear. This CDR3 contains 11 residues. V was cut by 5 bases and J by 3 bases, with 5 bases left in between. CDR1 SEHNR and CDR2 FQNEAQ come from the germline V gene (reference sequence). This CDR3 reads CASSPNYEQYF. DNA of the CDR3: TGTGCCAGCAGCCCCAACTACGAGCAGTACTTC.

The rearrangement joins TRBV6-6 to TRBJ1-1; 11 bases line up with TRBD1. The CDR3 is 15 amino acids. Germline V CDR1 and CDR2: MNHNY, SVGAGI (reference sequence). The J segment lost 8 bases and the V segment lost 6 bases, leaving 11 bases of the junction unmatched. The CDR3 DNA reads TGTGCCAGCAGCCCTATAGGACAGGGGGCTGCGGAAGCTTTCTTT. Protein: CASSPIGQGAAEAFF.

The chain is built from TRBV6-6 and TRBJ1-5; D perhaps matches TRBD1 (6 bases). Trimming left V 2 bases short and J 5 bases short, with 7 bases between. CDR3 length: 13 residues. The V gene's germline CDR1 is MNHNY and CDR2 SVGAGI (reference sequence). The CDR3 sequence is CASSYHRDQPQHF. For the CDR3, the DNA is TGTGCCAGCAGTTACCACAGGGATCAGCCCCAGCATTTT.

This chain joins TRBV6-1 and TRBJ2-7, with no clear D. Trimming left V 0 bases short and J 3 bases short, with 9 bases between. This CDR3 comprises 14 residues. Per the germline V gene, CDR1 is MNHNS and CDR2 is SASEGT. CDR3 bases: TGTGCCAGCAGTGAAGCGATAGGCGGCTACGAGCAGTACTTC. It specifies CASSEAIGGYEQYF.